This TCR beta chain was documented in a study of blood T cells in healthy people across ages (dated by TCRdb to 2013 to 2016). Turning to the overall study: In model experiments, template switching captured roughly one uniquely barcoded TCR beta cDNA molecule for every two T cells. Using deep sequencing normalized with unique cDNA molecular identifiers, the study measured how TCR beta repertoire diversity changes with age. The donors were split into four age groups: young (average about 15 years), middle-aged (roughly 39), aged (approximately 60) and long-lived (roughly 88). To avoid experimental bias, donors of different ages were spread randomly across the sequencing lanes. Two additional independent replicas of 1 million unique cDNA reads from the same blood draw were analyzed for two donors (one aged 18 to 30 and one aged 80 or older).

Donors were 40 or so systemically healthy Caucasian individuals from Russia aged roughly 6 to 95 years. Around 10 milliliters of peripheral blood were drawn from each donor into EDTA-treated Vacutainer tubes. PBMCs were isolated by Ficoll-Paque density-gradient centrifugation, with at least 7 million obtained per sample. Total RNA, at least 5 micrograms per sample, was extracted from PBMCs with Trizol reagent. For every donor, flow cytometry on a PBMC aliquot measured the percentage of naive CD45RAhigh/CD27high T cells. General conclusions and limits of the study: A strong correlation was found between observed TCR beta diversity and the percentage of naive T cells measured by flow cytometry. Total diversity estimates from one million sequenced T cells were considered lower bounds and underestimates. As age increased, observed TCR beta diversity per million T cells dropped in a roughly linear way, and a significant reduction was already evident by age around 41. The long-lived group showed more naive CD4+ T cells, fewer expanded clones and increased TCR diversity than the aged group, suggesting age selection. Conclusive comparison of naive and antigen-experienced compartments was prevented by the profiling of bulk unsorted PBMCs. Because the CMV infection status of the donors was unknown, age-related changes in expanded clonotypes may potentially have been confounded.

The library relied on 5' RACE. The data were produced on an Illumina HiSeq 2500. A second 7 to 11 cycle PCR used a sample-barcoded 5' primer and a J-beta primer mix. Each TCR beta cDNA molecule received a unique molecular identifier from a template-switch 5' adaptor carrying 12 random nucleotides. Each sample yielded at least 3 million CDR3-containing paired-end reads. First-strand cDNA was synthesized from all RNA with the Mint cDNA synthesis kit, primed by a TRBC-specific oligonucleotide. Following uracil-DNA glycosylase treatment, all cDNA underwent a first 18-cycle PCR with the universal primers M1SS and BC2_uni_R. The source study handled its data this way. For normalization, 1 million high-quality reads, each with a distinct molecular identifier, were randomly selected from each sample. Instead of being binned into consensus sequences, reads with shared molecular identifiers were discarded. CDR3 identification, clonotype clustering and error correction used MiTCR with a Q25 quality threshold and the strictest error-elimination algorithm. Lower-bound total TCR beta diversity was estimated with a nonparametric unseen species model using Euler transformation. TCRdb trimmed public reads at Q25 via fastp, called clones via MiXCR and kept in-frame beta chains. Records with the same CDR3 protein are collapsed into one entry carrying the most frequent genes and DNA. TCRdb's processing, not the study's, gives the V and J calls here. The sample table lists some 1.5 million distinct CDR3 sequences, over 25% of them with a count of one. Around 7.7% of the sample is in the top ten clones.

There are a few counts of this clonotype. Its cognate antigen has yet to be identified. Qualities for individual bases were not recorded, and no much larger clone is one base off. CDR1 and CDR2 (SGDLS, YYNGEE) derive from the germline V gene. Counted from cysteine to phenylalanine, this CDR3 has 14 amino acids. CDR3 DNA only is kept here, 42 bases in frame from base 1. V is clipped by 0 bases and J by 6 bases, and the sequence between their germline boundaries is 13 bases long. The sequence was obtained from a woman under 40 in good health. The specimen sequenced was blood. The chain was built from TRBV9 and TRBJ2-7; the best D guess is TRBD1, with 6 bases matching. The bases are TGTGCCAGCAGCGTAGCTGAGGGGGTGGGCGAGCAGTACTTC. Translated, this gives CASSVAEGVGEQYF.